These 21 T cell receptor beta chains came from one sample sequenced in a study of cytomegalovirus exposure and HLA in healthy donors. 60 Vbeta and 13 Jbeta primers were used in PCR. The data were produced by immunoSEQ multiplex PCR, yet TCRdb's version contains in-frame clones alone and is incomplete. This sample carries some 150,000 clones, about 64% of them seen once, and the ten largest clones take approximately 7%. Sequenced sample: PBMCs. The receptor set was obtained from a woman in her sixties or seventies in good health and CMV-seropositive.

J is TRBJ2-7 and V is TRBV28; TRBD2 agrees at 11 bases. CDR1 MDHEN and CDR2 SYDVKM come from the germline V gene. The CDR3 extends over 15 amino acids. J lost 6 bases, V lost 4 bases, and 8 bases had no gene match. CDR3 bases: TGTGCCAGCAGTTCGGGACTAGCGGAGGTGGGCGAGCAGTACTTC. Encoded protein: CASSSGLAEVGEQYF.

In this sample, this clone turned up a few times. This chain connects TRBV28 to TRBJ2-5, with 9 bases that match TRBD1. This CDR3 has 15 residues. With 5 bases clipped from V and 4 bases from J, the junction kept 8 bases outside the gene matches. Germline lookup yields CDR1 MDHEN and CDR2 SYDVKM. CDR3 DNA: TGTGCCAGCAGTCCCCGGACAGGGGTTATAGAGACCCAGTACTTC. Residues: CASSPRTGVIETQYF.

This clone was found a few times. The genes are TRBV4-3 and TRBJ2-1, with TRBD2 matching over 11 bases. In germline, CDR1 is LGHNA, CDR2 YSLEER. This CDR3 has 17 amino acids. J gave up 2 bases and V 4 bases, and 7 bases lay outside the gene matches. The CDR3 protein is CASSPSVGLAAYNEQFF. The CDR3 DNA is TGCGCCAGCAGCCCCTCAGTGGGACTAGCGGCCTACAATGAGCAGTTCTTC.

The V and J genes are TRBV19 and TRBJ2-6, with D possibly being TRBD1 (6 bases). There are 14 residues in the CDR3. Trimming removed 7 bases from V and 2 bases from J, with 9 bases in between. CDR1 LNHDA and CDR2 SQIVND come from the germline V gene (reference sequence). CDR3 protein: CASKNRAGANVLTF. The CDR3, as DNA: TGTGCCAGTAAAAACAGGGCTGGGGCCAACGTCCTGACTTTC.

V gene TRBV7-2 combines with J gene TRBJ2-2; 16 nucleotides match TRBD2. Germline assignment: CDR1 SGHTA and CDR2 FQGNSA. The CDR3 sequence is 18 residues long. With V trimmed by 5 bases and J by 3 bases, 6 bases remained unmatched. The CDR3 loop reads CASSVGLAGGGDTGELFF. The CDR3 DNA sequence: TGTGCCAGCAGCGTGGGACTAGCGGGAGGGGGGGACACCGGGGAGCTGTTTTTT.

The chain couples TRBV7-2 to TRBJ2-3, with 15 nucleotides matching TRBD2. The CDR3 extends over 18 amino acids. CDR1 SGHTA and CDR2 FQGNSA come from the germline V gene. V was clipped by 3 bases and J by 4 bases; unmatched bases: 8. CDR3 bases: TGTGCCAGCAGCTTGGGGACTAGCGGGAGGATCCGCCCAGATACGCAGTATTTT. Its translation: CASSLGTSGRIRPDTQYF.

J is TRBJ2-3 and V is TRBV15; 8 bases line up with TRBD2. The J segment lost 5 bases and the V segment lost 5 bases, leaving 9 bases of the junction unmatched. The germline V gene has CDR1 LNHNV and CDR2 YYDKDF (reference sequence). CDR3 length: 15 residues. The CDR3 loop reads CATSSSGTSKDTQYF. The CDR3 DNA reads as TGTGCCACCAGCTCTTCCGGGACTAGTAAAGATACGCAGTATTTT.

This clone was observed once. The rearrangement links TRBV28 to TRBJ2-1, with 9 nucleotides matching TRBD2. Germline lookup yields CDR1 MDHEN and CDR2 SYDVKM. Trimming at V came to 6 bases and at J to 3 bases, leaving 12 bases not matched to a gene. The CDR3 has 17 residues. CDR3 in amino acids: CASSPGRLAELYNEQFF. CDR3 DNA: TGTGCCAGCAGCCCCGGAAGACTAGCGGAGCTCTACAATGAGCAGTTCTTC.

CDR3 protein: CAWSVDLNTEAFF. The CDR3 DNA follows: TGTGCCTGGAGTGTTGACTTGAACACTGAAGCTTTCTTT. The chain employs TRBV30 and TRBJ1-1; D is uncertain. This CDR3 has 13 amino acids. CDR1 GTSNPN and CDR2 SVGIG come from the germline V gene (reference sequence). The V and J ends lost 0 bases and 0 bases respectively, with 5 bases between them.

The chain recombines TRBV18 with TRBJ1-2; D remains ambiguous. Germline CDR1 and CDR2: KGHSH and LQKENI. V shed 2 bases and J shed 6 bases, with 16 bases lying between them. The CDR3 runs 15 residues. The CDR3 DNA sequence: TGTGCCAGCTCACCAAGAGGCAGAGGAGAGCATGGCTACACCTTC. Protein: CASSPRGRGEHGYTF.

V gene TRBV5-6 combines with J gene TRBJ2-3, with TRBD1 matching over 8 bases. Germline CDR1 SGHDT, CDR2 YYEEEE. This CDR3 region has 16 residues. The trim removed 2 bases at V and 0 bases at J, leaving 5 bases unmatched. CDR3 region: CASSLDRGTSTDTQYF. CDR3 DNA: TGTGCCAGCAGCTTAGACAGGGGAACTAGCACAGATACGCAGTATTTT.

This clone has only a few counts. Here the CDR3 DNA reads TGTGCCAGCAGTTTATATTCTGGGGCAACGAACACCGGGGAGCTGTTTTTT. Its translation is CASSLYSGATNTGELFF. This chain joins TRBV28 and TRBJ2-2; TRBD1 might be the D (5 bases). V gave up 1 base and J gave up 0 bases, with 12 bases separating them. CDR1 is MDHEN and CDR2 is SYDVKM in the germline V gene. This CDR3 has 17 residues.

In its sample, this clone was seen a few times. The chain carries TRBV7-6 and TRBJ1-1, with D perhaps matching TRBD1 (5 bases). V was clipped by 1 base and J by 1 base, with 10 bases between them. Germline values: CDR1 SGHVS, CDR2 FNYEAQ. The CDR3 loop spans 15 amino acids. This chain's CDR3 is CASSLGAGRNTEAFF. CDR3 nucleotides: TGTGCCAGCAGCTTAGGAGCGGGACGGAACACTGAAGCTTTCTTT. The complete variable domain, with remaining parts taken from reference TRBV7-6 and TRBJ1-1, reads GAGVSQSPRYKVTKRGQDVALRCDPISGHVSLYWYRQALGQGPEFLTYFNYEAQQDKSGLPNDRFSAERPEGSISTLTIQRTEQRDSAMYRCASSLGAGRNTEAFFGQGTRLTVV.

Only one count was recorded for this clone. Here the CDR3 DNA reads TGCGCCAGCAGCTTGGTCGGACAGGGCGGGGAGCTGTTTTTT. As protein: CASSLVGQGGELFF. The chain couples TRBV5-1 to TRBJ2-2, with 8 bases fitting TRBD1. Germline lookup yields CDR1 SGHRS and CDR2 YFSETQ. CDR3 length equals 14 residues. J lost 7 bases, V lost 0 bases, and 2 bases had no gene match.

The chain links TRBV5-6 to TRBJ2-1; 8 nucleotides line up with TRBD2. Germline trimming cut 0 bases from V and 6 bases from J; bases unmatched to any gene: 8. The CDR3 is made up of 16 amino acids. Looked up from germline, CDR1 is SGHDT and CDR2 is YYEEEE. CDR3 in amino acids: CASSLGGSGALNEQFF. CDR3 bases: TGTGCCAGCAGCTTGGGAGGTAGCGGGGCCCTCAATGAGCAGTTCTTC. The full variable domain, with the rest looked up from reference TRBV5-6 and TRBJ2-1, is DAGVTQSPTHLIKTRGQQVTLRCSPKSGHDTVSWYQQALGQGPQFIFQYYEEEERQRGNFPDRFSGHQFPNYSSELNVNALLLGDSALYLCASSLGGSGALNEQFFGPGTRLTVL.

The J gene is TRBJ2-5, the V gene TRBV9; a possible D gene is TRBD1 (6 bases). Trimming shortened V by 0 bases and J by 1 base, and 7 bases separated the two germline ends. The CDR3 has 14 amino acids. CDR1 SGDLS and CDR2 YYNGEE come from the germline V gene. The CDR3: CASSVGTAQETQYF. CDR3 nucleotides: TGTGCCAGCAGCGTAGGGACAGCCCAAGAGACCCAGTACTTC.

This chain uses TRBV5-1 with TRBJ2-7; TRBD1 is a possible D gene (5 bases). V lost 4 bases and J lost 1, with 12 bases in between. Germline loops: CDR1 SGHRS, CDR2 YFSETQ. There are 14 residues in the CDR3. CDR3: CASSPQQGSYEQYF. The DNA for the CDR3 is TGCGCCAGCAGCCCTCAGCAGGGTTCCTACGAGCAGTACTTC.

The V gene is TRBV10-3, the J gene TRBJ1-2; TRBD1 is a possible D gene (6 bases). Between the trimmed V and J ends, which lost 5 bases and 4 bases, there was a span of 20 bases. Germline V gene data show CDR1 as ENHRY and CDR2 as SYGVKD. The CDR3 runs 16 residues. CDR3 coding DNA: TGTGCCATCAGTAGCTTCACACAGGGCTGGGGCTATGGCTACACCTTC. Its protein product is CAISSFTQGWGYGYTF.

The chain has TRBV6-6 and TRBJ2-1, with D possibly being TRBD2 (6 bases). Germline V gene sequence: CDR1 MNHNY, CDR2 SVGAGI (reference sequence). The CDR3 covers 14 residues. Trimming pared 7 bases from V and 5 bases from J, leaving 15 bases between. The CDR3 sequence: CASTPLRGNNEQFF. Written as DNA, the CDR3 is TGTGCCAGCACCCCGTTGCGCGGGAACAATGAGCAGTTCTTC.

The rearrangement uses TRBV4-1 and TRBJ1-5; 7 nucleotides align to TRBD1. CDR3 length: 15 residues. After removal of 1 base from V and 4 bases from J, the junction contained 4 bases not matched to a gene. Looked up from germline, CDR1 is MGHRA and CDR2 is YSYEKL. The CDR3 bases are TGCGCCAGCAGCCAAGTAACAGGGGAGAATCAGCCCCAGCATTTT. Protein sequence: CASSQVTGENQPQHF.

This rearrangement joins TRBV7-9 to TRBJ2-5; 13 nucleotides match TRBD2. In germline, CDR1 is SEHNR, CDR2 FQNEAQ (reference sequence). J lost 1 base, V lost 10 bases, and 3 bases had no gene match. This CDR3 is built from 14 residues. DNA of the CDR3: TGTGCCACCGGGACTAGCGGGACCCAAGAGACCCAGTACTTC. It encodes CATGTSGTQETQYF.